This T cell receptor beta chain originates from a study of Tregs in tolerant kidney transplant recipients. Study outcomes and limitations: Tregs expanded with activated donor B cells seemed most donor-specific. Biological reproducibility was not directly addressed in this study.

Thawed PBMCs were FACS-sorted into unstimulated CD4+CD25+CD127- regulatory T cells, CD4+CD25- non-regulatory cells, CD4 and CD8 cells. Using immunoSEQ multiplex PCR, the repertoire was profiled, and TCRdb retains in-frame clones only, with some absent. This sample has over 60,000 clones; roughly 89% occur once, and the top ten carry roughly 4%. A word on this clone: Its antigen is unknown.

The V gene's germline CDR1 is SGHKS and CDR2 YYEKEE (reference sequence). Trimming took off 0 bases at V and 0 bases at J, with 9 bases between the two ends. This CDR3 is 16 amino acids long. This receptor was taken from a human donor in good health. The chain carries TRBV5-5 and TRBJ1-4; D is perhaps TRBD1 (6 bases). Sequencing was carried out using CD4+ T cells from blood. The CDR3 DNA reads TGTGCCAGCAGCTTGGTCAGGGGCGCAACTAATGAAAAACTGTTTTTT. Protein product: CASSLVRGATNEKLFF.